This T cell receptor (beta chain) originates from a study of blood T cell repertoires in COVID-19. Original processing notes: Researchers report that nucleated cell counts were estimated from reference gene primer amplification. The protocol was immunoSEQ multiplex PCR, while the TCRdb copy is restricted to in-frame clones and leaves out a portion. The V and J calls and clone size are taken from that table; D and trimming were inferred from the DNA. The data contain under 250,000 clones, 80% of them singletons. V was pared by 7 bases and J by 0 bases, with 24 bases between. Germline V CDR1 and CDR2: GTSNPN, SVGIG (reference sequence). The CDR3 totals 18 residues.

The rearrangement links TRBV30 to TRBJ1-4; the D gene is possibly TRBD1 (5 bases). The material sequenced was peripheral blood. The TCR comes from a woman in her seventies with acute or convalescent COVID-19. CDR3 sequence (DNA): TGTGCCTCGTCTCGCAGGGTATTCAGCATTCCAACTAATGAAAAACTGTTTTTT. Its protein product is CASSRRVFSIPTNEKLFF.